This TCR beta chain was found in a study of blood T cells in healthy people across ages. As to this clonotype: A read error may be the cause here, since a much bigger clone is one base away.

Next came a second PCR, run for about 7 to 12 cycles, which used a sample-barcoded 5' primer along with a J-beta primer mix. One entry per CDR3 protein results from TCRdb running MiXCR on the 5' RACE reads. The table lists 1.5 million to 2 million distinct CDR3 sequences, about 31% of them singletons. Germline V gene sequence: CDR1 MRHNA, CDR2 SNTAGT. The CDR3 runs 14 residues. The receptor was isolated from a woman in her 30s in good health. The chain links TRBV6-4 to TRBJ2-1, with 7 bases identical to TRBD1. What was sequenced was blood. The CDR3 DNA reads as TGTGCCAGCAGGGACTCGGCAGGGGGCAATGAGCAGTTCTTC. It is translated as CASRDSAGGNEQFF.